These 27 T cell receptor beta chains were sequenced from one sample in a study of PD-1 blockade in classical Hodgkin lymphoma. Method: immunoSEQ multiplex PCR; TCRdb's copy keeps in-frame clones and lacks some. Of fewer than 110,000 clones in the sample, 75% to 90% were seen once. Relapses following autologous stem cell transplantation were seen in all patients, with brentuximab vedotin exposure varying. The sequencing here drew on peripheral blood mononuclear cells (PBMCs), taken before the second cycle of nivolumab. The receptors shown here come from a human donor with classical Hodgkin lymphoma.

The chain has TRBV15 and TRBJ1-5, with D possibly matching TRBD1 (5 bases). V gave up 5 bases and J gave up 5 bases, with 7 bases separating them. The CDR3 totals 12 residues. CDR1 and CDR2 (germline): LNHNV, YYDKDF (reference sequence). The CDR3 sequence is CATSRGDQPQHF. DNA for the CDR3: TGTGCCACCAGCCGGGGGGATCAGCCCCAGCATTTT.

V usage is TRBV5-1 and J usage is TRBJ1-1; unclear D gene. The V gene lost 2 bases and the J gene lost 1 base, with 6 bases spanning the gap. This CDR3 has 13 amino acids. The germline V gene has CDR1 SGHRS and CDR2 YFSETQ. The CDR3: CASSFPENTEAFF. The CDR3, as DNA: TGCGCCAGCAGCTTCCCCGAGAACACTGAAGCTTTCTTT.

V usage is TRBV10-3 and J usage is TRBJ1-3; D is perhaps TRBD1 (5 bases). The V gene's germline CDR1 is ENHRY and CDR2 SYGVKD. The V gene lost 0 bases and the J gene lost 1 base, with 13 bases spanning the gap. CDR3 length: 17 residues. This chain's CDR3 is CAISESRQGGSGNTIYF. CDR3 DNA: TGTGCCATCAGTGAGTCGCGTCAGGGTGGGTCTGGAAACACCATATATTTT.

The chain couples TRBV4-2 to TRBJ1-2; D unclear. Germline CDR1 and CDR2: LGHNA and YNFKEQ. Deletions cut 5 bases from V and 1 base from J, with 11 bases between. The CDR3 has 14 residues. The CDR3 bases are TGTGCCAGCAGCTTGGATTACCGTAACTATGGCTACACCTTC. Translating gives CASSLDYRNYGYTF.

The CDR3 DNA is TGTGCCAGCAGCCCCCCGGGGTATCAGCCCCAGCATTTT. Translated, it gives CASSPPGYQPQHF. This sequence joins TRBV7-2 and TRBJ1-5; D gene ambiguous. Germline V CDR1 and CDR2: SGHTA, FQGNSA. This CDR3 comprises 13 residues. V lost 5 bases, J lost 5 bases, and 10 bases lay in between.

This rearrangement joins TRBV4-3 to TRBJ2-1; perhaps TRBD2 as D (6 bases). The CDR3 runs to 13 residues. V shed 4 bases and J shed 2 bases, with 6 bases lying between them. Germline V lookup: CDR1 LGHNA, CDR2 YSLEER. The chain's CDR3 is CASSPGAYNEQFF. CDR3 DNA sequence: TGCGCCAGCAGCCCGGGGGCCTACAATGAGCAGTTCTTC.

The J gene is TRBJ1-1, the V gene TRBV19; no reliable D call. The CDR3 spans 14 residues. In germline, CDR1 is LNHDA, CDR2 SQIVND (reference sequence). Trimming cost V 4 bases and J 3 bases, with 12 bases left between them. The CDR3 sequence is CASSTARGYTEAFF. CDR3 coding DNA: TGTGCCAGTAGTACGGCCCGAGGATACACTGAAGCTTTCTTT.

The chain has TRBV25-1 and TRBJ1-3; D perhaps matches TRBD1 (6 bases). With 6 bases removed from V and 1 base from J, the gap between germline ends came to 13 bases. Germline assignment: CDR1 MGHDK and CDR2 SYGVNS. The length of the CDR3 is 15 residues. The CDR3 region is CASRGGGFSGNTIYF. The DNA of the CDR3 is TGTGCCAGCAGGGGCGGGGGCTTTTCTGGAAACACCATATATTTT.

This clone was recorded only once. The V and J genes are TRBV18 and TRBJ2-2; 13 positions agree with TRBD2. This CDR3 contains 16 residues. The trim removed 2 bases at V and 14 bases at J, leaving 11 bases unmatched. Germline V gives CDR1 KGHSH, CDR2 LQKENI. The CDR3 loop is CASSPAHPTSGGILFF. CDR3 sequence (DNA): TGTGCCAGCTCACCAGCTCACCCGACTAGCGGGGGGATACTGTTTTTT.

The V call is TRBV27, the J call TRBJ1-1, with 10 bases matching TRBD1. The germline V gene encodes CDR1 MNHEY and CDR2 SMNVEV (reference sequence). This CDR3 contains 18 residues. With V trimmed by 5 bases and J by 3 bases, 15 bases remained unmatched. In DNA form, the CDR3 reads TGTGCCAGCAGTCGCATCGGACAGGGGGATACGGTTTACACTGAAGCTTTCTTT. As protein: CASSRIGQGDTVYTEAFF.

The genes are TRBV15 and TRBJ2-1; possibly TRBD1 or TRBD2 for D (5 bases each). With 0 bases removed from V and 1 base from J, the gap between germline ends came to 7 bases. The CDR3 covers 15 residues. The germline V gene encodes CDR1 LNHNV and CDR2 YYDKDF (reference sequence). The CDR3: CATSRERGSYNEQFF. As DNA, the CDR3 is TGTGCCACCAGCAGAGAGAGGGGTTCCTACAATGAGCAGTTCTTC. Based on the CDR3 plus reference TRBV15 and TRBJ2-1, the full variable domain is DAMVIQNPRYQVTQFGKPVTLSCSQTLNHNVMYWYQQKSSQAPKLLFHYYDKDFNNEADTPDNFQSRRPNTSFCFLDIRSPGLGDTAMYLCATSRERGSYNEQFFGPGTRLTVL.

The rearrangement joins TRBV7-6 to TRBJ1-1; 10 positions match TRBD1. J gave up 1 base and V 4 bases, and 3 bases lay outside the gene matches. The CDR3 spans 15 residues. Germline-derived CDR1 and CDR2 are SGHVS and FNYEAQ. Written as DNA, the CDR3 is TGTGCCAGCAGCTCCTGGACAGGGGGGAACACTGAAGCTTTCTTT. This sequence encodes CASSSWTGGNTEAFF.

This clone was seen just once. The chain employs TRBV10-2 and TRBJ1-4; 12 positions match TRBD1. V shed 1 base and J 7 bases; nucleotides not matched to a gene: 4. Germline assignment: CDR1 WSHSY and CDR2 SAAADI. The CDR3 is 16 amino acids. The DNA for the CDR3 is TGCGCCAGCAGTGAGTGGGACAGGGGGCGCGGTGAAAAACTGTTTTTT. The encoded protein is CASSEWDRGRGEKLFF.

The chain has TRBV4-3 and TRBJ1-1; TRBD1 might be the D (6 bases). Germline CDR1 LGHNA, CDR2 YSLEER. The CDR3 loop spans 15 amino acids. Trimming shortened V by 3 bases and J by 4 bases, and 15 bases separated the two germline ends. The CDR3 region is CASSHADTGITEAFF. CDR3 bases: TGCGCCAGCAGCCATGCTGACACAGGGATCACTGAAGCTTTCTTT.

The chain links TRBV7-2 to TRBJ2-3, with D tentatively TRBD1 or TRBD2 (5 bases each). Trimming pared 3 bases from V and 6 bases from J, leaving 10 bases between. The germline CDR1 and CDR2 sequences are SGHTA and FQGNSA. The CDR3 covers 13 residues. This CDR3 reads CASSFRGADTQYF. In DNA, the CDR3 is TGTGCCAGCAGCTTTCGAGGGGCGGATACGCAGTATTTT.

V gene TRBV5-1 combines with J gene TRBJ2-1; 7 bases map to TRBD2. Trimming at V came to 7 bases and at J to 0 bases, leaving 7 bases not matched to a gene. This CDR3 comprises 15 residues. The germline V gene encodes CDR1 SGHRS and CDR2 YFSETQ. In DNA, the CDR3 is TGCGCCAGCGGGGGAGGGACCTCCTCCTACAATGAGCAGTTCTTC. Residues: CASGGGTSSYNEQFF. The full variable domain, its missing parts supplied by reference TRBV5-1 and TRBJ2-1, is KAGVTQTPRYLIKTRGQQVTLSCSPISGHRSVSWYQQTPGQGLQFLFEYFSETQRNKGNFPGRFSGRQFSNSRSEMNVSTLELGDSALYLCASGGGTSSYNEQFFGPGTRLTVL.

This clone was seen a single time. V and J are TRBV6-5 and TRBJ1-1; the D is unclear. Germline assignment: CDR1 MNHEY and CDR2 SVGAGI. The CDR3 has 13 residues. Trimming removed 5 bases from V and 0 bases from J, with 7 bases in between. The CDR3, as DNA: TGTGCCAGCAGTGATTGGATGAACACTGAAGCTTTCTTT. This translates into CASSDWMNTEAFF.

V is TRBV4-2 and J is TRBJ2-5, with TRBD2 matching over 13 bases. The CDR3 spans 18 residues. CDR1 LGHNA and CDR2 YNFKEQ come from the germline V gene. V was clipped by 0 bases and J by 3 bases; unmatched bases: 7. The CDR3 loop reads CASSQERGTSGIEETQYF. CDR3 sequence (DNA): TGTGCCAGCAGCCAAGAAAGGGGGACTAGCGGGATTGAAGAGACCCAGTACTTC.

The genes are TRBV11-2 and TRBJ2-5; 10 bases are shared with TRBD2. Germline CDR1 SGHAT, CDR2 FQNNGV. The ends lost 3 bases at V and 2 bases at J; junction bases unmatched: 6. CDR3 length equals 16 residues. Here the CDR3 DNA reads TGTGCCAGCAGCTTCAGACTAGCGGGCACACAAGAGACCCAGTACTTC. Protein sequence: CASSFRLAGTQETQYF. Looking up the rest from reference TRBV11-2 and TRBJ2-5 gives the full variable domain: EAGVAQSPRYKIIEKRQSVAFWCNPISGHATLYWYQQILGQGPKLLIQFQNNGVVDDSQLPKDRFSAERLKGVDSTLKIQPAKLEDSAVYLCASSFRLAGTQETQYFGPGTRLLVL.

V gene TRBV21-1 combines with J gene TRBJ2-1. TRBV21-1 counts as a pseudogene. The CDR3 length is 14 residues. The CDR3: CASSKSVWNNEQFF. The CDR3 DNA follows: TGTGCCAGCAGCAAGAGTGTTTGGAACAATGAGCAGTTCTTC.

Here the CDR3 DNA reads TGTGCCAGCAGCCGGACAGGGAACTCTGGAAACACCATATATTTT. It codes for CASSRTGNSGNTIYF. This sequence joins TRBV4-2 and TRBJ1-3, with TRBD1 identical over 8 bases. Germline values: CDR1 LGHNA, CDR2 YNFKEQ. The CDR3 totals 15 residues. V shed 4 bases, J shed 0 bases, and the junction held 2 bases outside the gene matches.

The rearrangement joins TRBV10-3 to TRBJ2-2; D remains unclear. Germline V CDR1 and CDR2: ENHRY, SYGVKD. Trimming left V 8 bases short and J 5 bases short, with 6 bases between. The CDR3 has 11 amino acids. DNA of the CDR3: TGTGCCATCTCCGAAACCGGGGAGCTGTTTTTT. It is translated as CAISETGELFF.

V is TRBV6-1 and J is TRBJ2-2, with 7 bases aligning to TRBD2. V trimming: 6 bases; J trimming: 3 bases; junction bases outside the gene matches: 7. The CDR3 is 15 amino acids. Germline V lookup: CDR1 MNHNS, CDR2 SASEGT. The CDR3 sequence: CASRTGLADTGELFF. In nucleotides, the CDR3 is TGTGCCAGCAGGACCGGGCTAGCGGACACCGGGGAGCTGTTTTTT.

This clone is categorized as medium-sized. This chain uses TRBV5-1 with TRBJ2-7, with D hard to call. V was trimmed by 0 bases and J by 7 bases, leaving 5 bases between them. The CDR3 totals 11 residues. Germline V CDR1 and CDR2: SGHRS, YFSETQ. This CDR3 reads CASSLGGEQYF. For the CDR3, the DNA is TGCGCCAGCAGCTTGGGGGGTGAGCAGTACTTC. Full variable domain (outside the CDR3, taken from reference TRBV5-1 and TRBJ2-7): KAGVTQTPRYLIKTRGQQVTLSCSPISGHRSVSWYQQTPGQGLQFLFEYFSETQRNKGNFPGRFSGRQFSNSRSEMNVSTLELGDSALYLCASSLGGEQYFGPGTRLTVT.

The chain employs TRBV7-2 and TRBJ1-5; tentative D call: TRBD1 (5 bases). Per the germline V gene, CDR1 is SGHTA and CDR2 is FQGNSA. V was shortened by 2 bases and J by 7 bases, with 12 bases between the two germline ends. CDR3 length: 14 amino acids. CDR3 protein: CASSLIGVDQPQHF. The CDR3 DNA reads TGTGCCAGCAGCTTAATAGGGGTTGACCAGCCCCAGCATTTT.

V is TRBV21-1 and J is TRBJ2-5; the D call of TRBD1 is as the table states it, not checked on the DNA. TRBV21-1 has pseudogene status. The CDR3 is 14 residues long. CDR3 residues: CASSNIAGQETQYF. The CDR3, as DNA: TGTGCCAGCAGCAATATCGCAGGGCAAGAGACCCAGTACTTC.

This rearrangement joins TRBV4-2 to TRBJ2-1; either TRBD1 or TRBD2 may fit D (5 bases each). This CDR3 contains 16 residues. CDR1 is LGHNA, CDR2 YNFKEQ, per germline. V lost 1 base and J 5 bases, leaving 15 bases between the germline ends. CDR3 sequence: CASSQASPGRDNEQFF. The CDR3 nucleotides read TGTGCCAGCAGCCAAGCAAGCCCGGGACGGGACAATGAGCAGTTCTTC.